The present TCR beta chain was sequenced within a study of glioma-infiltrating T cells. CDR1 and CDR2 (germline): SQVTM, ANQGSEA. This CDR3 has 15 residues. V lost 4 bases, J lost 3 bases, and 7 bases stayed unmatched. Using RNA template, CDR3s of TCR alpha and beta were amplified with iRepertoire arm-PCR. Each CDR3 protein gets one entry after TCRdb re-called the multiplex PCR reads with MiXCR. The sample records 100,000 to 150,000 distinct CDR3 sequences, less than 30% being singletons. Study-level points and caveats: Very few CDR3 sequences were shared between tissue and blood.

This clonotype was observed at least ten times. The antigen is unknown. This TCR was recovered from a human donor with low-grade glioma or glioblastoma, undergoing nonglioma brain surgery, or in good health (not recorded which). The V gene is TRBV29-1, the J gene TRBJ2-2; 8 positions match TRBD2. Material for sequencing was glioma tissue, nonneoplastic brain tissue, or PBMCs (not recorded which). CDR3: CSVGFRGLDTGELFF. The CDR3 region has the DNA TGCAGCGTTGGCTTTAGGGGACTAGACACCGGGGAGCTGTTTTTT.